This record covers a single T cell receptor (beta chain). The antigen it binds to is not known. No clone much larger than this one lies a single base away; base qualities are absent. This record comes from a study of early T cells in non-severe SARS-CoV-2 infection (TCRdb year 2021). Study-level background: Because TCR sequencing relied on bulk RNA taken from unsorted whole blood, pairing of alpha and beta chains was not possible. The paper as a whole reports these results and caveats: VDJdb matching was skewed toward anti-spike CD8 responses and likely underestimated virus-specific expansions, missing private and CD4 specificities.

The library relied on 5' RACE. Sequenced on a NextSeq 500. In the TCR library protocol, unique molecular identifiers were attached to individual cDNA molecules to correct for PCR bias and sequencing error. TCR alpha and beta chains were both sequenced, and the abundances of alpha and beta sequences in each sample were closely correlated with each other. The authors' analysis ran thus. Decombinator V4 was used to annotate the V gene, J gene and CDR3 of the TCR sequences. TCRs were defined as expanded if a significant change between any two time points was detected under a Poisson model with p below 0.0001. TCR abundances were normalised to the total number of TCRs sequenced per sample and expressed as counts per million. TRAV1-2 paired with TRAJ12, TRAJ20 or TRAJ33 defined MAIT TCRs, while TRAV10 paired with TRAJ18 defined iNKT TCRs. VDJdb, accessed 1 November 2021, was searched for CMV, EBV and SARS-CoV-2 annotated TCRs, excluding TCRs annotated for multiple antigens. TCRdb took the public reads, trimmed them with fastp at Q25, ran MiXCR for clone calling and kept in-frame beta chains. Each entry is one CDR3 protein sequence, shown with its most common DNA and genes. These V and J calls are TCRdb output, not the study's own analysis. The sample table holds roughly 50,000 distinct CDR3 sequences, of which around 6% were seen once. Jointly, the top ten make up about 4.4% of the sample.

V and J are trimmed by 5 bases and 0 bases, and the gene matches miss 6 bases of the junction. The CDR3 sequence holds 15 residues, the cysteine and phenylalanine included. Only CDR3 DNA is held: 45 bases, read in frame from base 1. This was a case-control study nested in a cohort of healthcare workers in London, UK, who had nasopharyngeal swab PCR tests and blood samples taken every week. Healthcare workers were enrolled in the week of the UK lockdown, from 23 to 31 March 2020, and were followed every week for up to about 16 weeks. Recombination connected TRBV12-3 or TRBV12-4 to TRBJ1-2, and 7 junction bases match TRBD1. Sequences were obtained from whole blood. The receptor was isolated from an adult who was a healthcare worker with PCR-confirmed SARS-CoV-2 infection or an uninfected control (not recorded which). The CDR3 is CASSPRQGTNYGYTF. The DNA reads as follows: TGTGCCAGCAGTCCCAGACAGGGCACTAACTATGGCTACACCTTC.